This TCR beta chain originates from a study of T cell responses to AZD1222 COVID-19 vaccine. Study conclusions and caveats: Only a handful of AZD1222 recipients, more than five in all, had baseline seropositivity. Elevations in Spike-specific TCR breadth and depth followed administration of two AZD1222 doses. It should be noted that donors were predominantly white British and more often female, and clonal diversity was possibly underestimated.

This CDR3 contains 15 residues. Trimming took 3 bases from V and 0 from J, leaving 9 bases between them. The germline gives CDR1 MNHEY, CDR2 SVGEGT. Using immunoSEQ multiplex PCR, the repertoire was profiled, and TCRdb retains in-frame clones only, with some absent. The sample carries tens of thousands of clones, around nine tenths recorded once. On this clone itself: The antigen is undetermined.

Sequencing was performed on peripheral blood, taken on day 0 of MenACWY control vaccination. The clonotype was recovered from an adult in good health. This sequence joins TRBV6-2 or TRBV6-3 and TRBJ2-1; D gene uncertain. The CDR3 protein is CASSYQASSYNEQFF. CDR3 nucleotides: TGTGCCAGCAGTTATCAGGCGAGCTCCTACAATGAGCAGTTCTTC.